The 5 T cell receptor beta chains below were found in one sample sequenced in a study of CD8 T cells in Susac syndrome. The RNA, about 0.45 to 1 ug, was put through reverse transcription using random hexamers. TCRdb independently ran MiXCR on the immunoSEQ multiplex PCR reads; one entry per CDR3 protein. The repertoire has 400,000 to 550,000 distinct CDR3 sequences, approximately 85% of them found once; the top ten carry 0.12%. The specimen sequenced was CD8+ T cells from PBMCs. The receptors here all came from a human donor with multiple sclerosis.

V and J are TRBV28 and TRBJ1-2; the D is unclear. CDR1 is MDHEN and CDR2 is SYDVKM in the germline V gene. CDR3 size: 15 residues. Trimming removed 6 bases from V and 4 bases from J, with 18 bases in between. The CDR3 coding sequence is TGTGCCAGCAGATACCGGAAAGTTACTGGCTATGGCTACACCTTC. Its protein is CASRYRKVTGYGYTF.

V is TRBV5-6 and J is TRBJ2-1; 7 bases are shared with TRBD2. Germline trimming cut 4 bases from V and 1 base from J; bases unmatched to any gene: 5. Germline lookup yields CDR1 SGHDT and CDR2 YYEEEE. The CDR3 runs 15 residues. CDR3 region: CASSPGTTSYNEQFF. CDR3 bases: TGTGCCAGCAGCCCCGGGACTACGTCCTACAATGAGCAGTTCTTC.

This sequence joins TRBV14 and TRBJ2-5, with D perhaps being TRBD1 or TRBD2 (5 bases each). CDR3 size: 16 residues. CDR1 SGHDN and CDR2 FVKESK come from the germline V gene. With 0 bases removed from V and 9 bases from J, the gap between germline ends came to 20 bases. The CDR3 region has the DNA TGTGCCAGCAGCCAAGAAAGTTTGACGGGCTTGGGGGCCCAGTACTTC. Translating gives CASSQESLTGLGAQYF.

Here the CDR3 reads CASSSRDIPYEQYF. In DNA form, the CDR3 reads TGTGCCAGCAGCTCTCGGGACATTCCCTACGAGCAGTACTTC. The chain carries TRBV11-2 and TRBJ2-7; D perhaps matches TRBD1 (6 bases). This CDR3 is built from 14 residues. V lost 4 bases and J lost 2, with 12 bases in between. Germline assignment: CDR1 SGHAT and CDR2 FQNNGV. Full variable domain (rest looked up from reference TRBV11-2 and TRBJ2-7): EAGVAQSPRYKIIEKRQSVAFWCNPISGHATLYWYQQILGQGPKLLIQFQNNGVVDDSQLPKDRFSAERLKGVDSTLKIQPAKLEDSAVYLCASSSRDIPYEQYFGPGTRLTVT.

The CDR3 region has the DNA TGTGCCAGCAGTTTATCCGGCGGGGCAGCAGAAATAGCCGGGGATGTGTACAATGAGCAGTTCTTC. Translation: CASSLSGGAAEIAGDVYNEQFF. This sequence joins TRBV27 and TRBJ2-1; maybe TRBD2 (6 bases). Trimming shortened V by 0 bases and J by 4 bases, and 31 bases separated the two germline ends. This CDR3 is 22 amino acids long. Germline CDR1 and CDR2: MNHEY and SMNVEV (reference sequence).